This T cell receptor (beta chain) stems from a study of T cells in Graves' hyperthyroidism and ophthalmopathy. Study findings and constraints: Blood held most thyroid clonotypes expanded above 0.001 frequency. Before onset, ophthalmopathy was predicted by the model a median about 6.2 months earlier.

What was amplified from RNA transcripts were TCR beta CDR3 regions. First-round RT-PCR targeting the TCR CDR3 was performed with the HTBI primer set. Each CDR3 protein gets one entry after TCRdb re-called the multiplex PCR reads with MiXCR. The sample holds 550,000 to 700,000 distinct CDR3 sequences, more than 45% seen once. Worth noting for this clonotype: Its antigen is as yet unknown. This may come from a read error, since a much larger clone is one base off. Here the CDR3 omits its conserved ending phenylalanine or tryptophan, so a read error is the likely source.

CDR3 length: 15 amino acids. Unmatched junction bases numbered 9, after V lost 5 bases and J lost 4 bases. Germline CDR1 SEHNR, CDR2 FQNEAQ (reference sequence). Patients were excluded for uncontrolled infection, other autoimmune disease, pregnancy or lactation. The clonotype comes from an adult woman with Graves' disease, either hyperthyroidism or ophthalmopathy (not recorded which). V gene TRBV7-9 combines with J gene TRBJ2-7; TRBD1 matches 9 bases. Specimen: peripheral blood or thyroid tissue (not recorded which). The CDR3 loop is CASSPPGQGLYEQYL. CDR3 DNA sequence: TGTGCCAGCAGCCCTCCGGGACAGGGTTTGTACGAGCAGTACCTC.